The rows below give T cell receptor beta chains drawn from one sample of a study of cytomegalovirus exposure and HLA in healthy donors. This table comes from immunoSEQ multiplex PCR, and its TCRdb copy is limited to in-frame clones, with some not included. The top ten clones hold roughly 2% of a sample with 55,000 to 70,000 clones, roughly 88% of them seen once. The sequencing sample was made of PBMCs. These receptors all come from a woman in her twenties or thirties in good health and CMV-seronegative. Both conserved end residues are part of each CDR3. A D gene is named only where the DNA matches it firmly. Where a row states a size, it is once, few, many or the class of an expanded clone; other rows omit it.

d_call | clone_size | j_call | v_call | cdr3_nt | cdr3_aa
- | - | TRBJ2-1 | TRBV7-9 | TGTGCCAGCAGCTTAGGCGATGAGCAGTTCTTC | CASSLGDEQFF
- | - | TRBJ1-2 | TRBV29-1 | TGCAGCGTCGCCACTCTTAGAGATGGCTACACCTTC | CSVATLRDGYTF
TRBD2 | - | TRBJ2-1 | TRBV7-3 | TGTGCCAGCAGCTGGGGGGGTAGCGGGAGCTTTGGTGAGCAGTTCTTC | CASSWGGSGSFGEQFF
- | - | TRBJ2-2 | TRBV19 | TGTGCCAGCCTTGGGGCCCTCGGCACCGGGGAGCTGTTTTTT | CASLGALGTGELFF
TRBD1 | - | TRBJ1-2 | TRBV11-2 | TGTGCCAGCAGCCCCGGACAGGGGGTAGGCTATGGCTACACCTTC | CASSPGQGVGYGYTF
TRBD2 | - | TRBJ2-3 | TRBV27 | TGTGCCAGCAGTTTCCGACTAGCCCCGGATACGCAGTATTTT | CASSFRLAPDTQYF
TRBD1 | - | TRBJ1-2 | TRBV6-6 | TGTGCCAGCAGAGCAACCGGGACAGGGGATGGCTACACCTTC | CASRATGTGDGYTF
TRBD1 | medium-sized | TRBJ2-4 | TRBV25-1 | TGTGCCAGCAGTGACCCCCCGGGACAGGGAATGAACATTCAGTACTTC | CASSDPPGQGMNIQYF
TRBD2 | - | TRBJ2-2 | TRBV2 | TGTGCCAGCAGTGGACTAGCGGGAGAGGTCGGGGAGCTGTTTTTT | CASSGLAGEVGELFF
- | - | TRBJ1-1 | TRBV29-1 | TGCAGCGCCCAAACCGCGGGCAGGGGCACTGAAGCTTTCTTT | CSAQTAGRGTEAFF
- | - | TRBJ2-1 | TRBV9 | TGTGCCAGCAGCGTAGGCTCGGTGGGAGGAGGCAATGAGCAGTTCTTC | CASSVGSVGGGNEQFF
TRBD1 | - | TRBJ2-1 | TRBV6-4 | TGTGCCAGCAGTGACTCTGGACAGGTCATTCGCAATGAGCAGTTCTTC | CASSDSGQVIRNEQFF
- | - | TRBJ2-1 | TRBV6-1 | TGTGCCAGCAGCGGGAGTTTACATTACAATGAGCAGTTCTTC | CASSGSLHYNEQFF
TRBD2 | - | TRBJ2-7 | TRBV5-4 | TGTGCCAGCAGCTTGCGGGAGGGCTACGAGCAGTACTTC | CASSLREGYEQYF
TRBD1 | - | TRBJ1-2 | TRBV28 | TGTGCCAGCAGCCCTCCGGGACAGGAGAGCTATGGCTACACCTTC | CASSPPGQESYGYTF
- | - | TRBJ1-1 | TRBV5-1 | TGCGCCAGCAGCTTGGGCAGGGGCGGGACTGAAGCTTTCTTT | CASSLGRGGTEAFF
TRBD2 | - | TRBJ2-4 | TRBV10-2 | TGCGCCAGCAGTGAGTCCTCGAGGGGACTAGCGGTAGCCAAAAACATTCAGTACTTC | CASSESSRGLAVAKNIQYF
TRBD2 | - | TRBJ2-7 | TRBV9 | TGTGCCAGCAGCGTAGGTACCCTAGCGGGAGACTACGAGCAGTACTTC | CASSVGTLAGDYEQYF
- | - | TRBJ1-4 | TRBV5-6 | TGTGCCAGCAGCTTCGAACTAGGGCCCGATAATGAAAAACTGTTTTTT | CASSFELGPDNEKLFF
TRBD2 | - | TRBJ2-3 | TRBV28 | TGTGCCAGCAGTATAGCGGGAGCCCCAGATACGCAGTATTTT | CASSIAGAPDTQYF
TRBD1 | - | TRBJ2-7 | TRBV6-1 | TGTGCCAGCAGTGGGGACAGGGTCGAGCAGTACTTC | CASSGDRVEQYF
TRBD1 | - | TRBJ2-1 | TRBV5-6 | TGTGCCAGCAGCTTCCCAAGGACAGGGTACTCCTACAATGAGCAGTTCTTC | CASSFPRTGYSYNEQFF
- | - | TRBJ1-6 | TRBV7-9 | TGTGCCAGCAGCCAAGCTGCGGATCGCTATAATTCACCCCTCCACTTT | CASSQAADRYNSPLHF